This T cell receptor (beta chain) derives from a study of T cells in Graves' hyperthyroidism and ophthalmopathy. The study, taken as a whole, reports: By a 13 V-J model, ophthalmopathy was set apart from stable hyperthyroidism. Blood also showed most of the thyroid clonotypes that were expanded above 0.001.

CDR1 is DFQATT, CDR2 SNEGSKA, per germline (reference sequence). The CDR3 contains 8 residues when both ends are counted. Using RNA transcripts as the source, TCR beta CDR3 regions were amplified. The HTBI primer set served for first-round RT-PCR of the TCR CDR3. In TCRdb, the multiplex PCR reads were re-called with MiXCR into one record per CDR3 protein. The sample contains a few hundred thousand distinct CDR3 sequences, approximately 48% of which appear only once. Exclusion followed for patients with uncontrolled infection, other autoimmune disease, pregnancy or lactation. Together with thyroid ultrasound, orbital computed tomography, serum thyroxine and TRAb, clinical symptoms were used for diagnoses. As to this clonotype: Its antigen is currently unknown. Without the conserved terminal phenylalanine or tryptophan, this CDR3 likely stems from a read error. No DNA is shown, since the ends of the CDR3 on it are uncertain; the CDR3 is the one TCRdb lists.

The sample taken for sequencing was peripheral blood or thyroid tissue (not recorded which). This clonotype was obtained from an adult woman with Graves' disease, either hyperthyroidism or ophthalmopathy (not recorded which). This chain uses TRBV20-1 with TRBJ1-4. CDR3 sequence: CSAKHLPY.